This TCR beta chain derives from a study of T cell changes during pregnancy in multiple sclerosis. Germline-derived CDR1 and CDR2 are SGHRS and YFSETQ. CDR3 length equals 13 residues. V shed 0 bases and J shed 7 bases, with 7 bases lying between them. Data came from immunoSEQ multiplex PCR; TCRdb stores just in-frame clones and leaves some out. This sample has tens of thousands of clones, with just over 90% found just once. The chain combines TRBV5-1 with TRBJ2-2; tentative D call: TRBD1 (5 bases). The TCR comes from a female donor in good health, enrolled as a control in a pregnancy study. The source was peripheral blood, collected in the second trimester of pregnancy. The CDR3 region has the DNA TGCGCCAGCAGCTTGGCCCAGGGCGGGGAGCTGTTTTTT. Amino acid sequence: CASSLAQGGELFF.